Each of the 20 T cell receptor beta chains below was sequenced from the same sample in a study of cytomegalovirus exposure and HLA in healthy donors. The repertoire was sequenced with immunoSEQ multiplex PCR; TCRdb's copy has only in-frame clones and lacks some. Of 90,000 to 150,000 clones listed, 75% to 90% are singletons. The sample taken for sequencing was PBMCs. These TCRs come from a man younger than 35 in good health and CMV-seropositive.

The chain combines TRBV6-1 with TRBJ1-2; a possible D gene is TRBD1 (6 bases). Germline V gene sequence: CDR1 MNHNS, CDR2 SASEGT. Trimming shortened V by 2 bases and J by 4 bases, and 23 bases separated the two germline ends. This CDR3 contains 18 residues. The CDR3 nucleotides read TGTGCCAGCAGTGAAAGGGGAAATCCGGGACAAGGGACCTATGGCTACACCTTC. Its translation: CASSERGNPGQGTYGYTF.

V usage is TRBV7-2 and J usage is TRBJ1-1; 8 bases are a match to TRBD1. There are 16 residues in the CDR3. V was clipped by 0 bases and J by 0 bases; unmatched bases: 3. In germline, CDR1 is SGHTA, CDR2 FQGNSA. For the CDR3, the DNA is TGTGCCAGCAGCTTAGCGTACAGGGGGATGAACACTGAAGCTTTCTTT. Its protein product is CASSLAYRGMNTEAFF. Full variable domain (outside the CDR3, taken from reference TRBV7-2 and TRBJ1-1): GAGVSQSPSNKVTEKGKDVELRCDPISGHTALYWYRQSLGQGLEFLIYFQGNSAPDKSGLPSDRFSAERTGGSVSTLTIQRTQQEDSAVYLCASSLAYRGMNTEAFFGQGTRLTVV.

The chain employs TRBV6-1 and TRBJ2-3; 12 bases are shared with TRBD2. This CDR3 has 17 residues. From germline, CDR1 is MNHNS and CDR2 SASEGT. J was trimmed by 1 base and V by 4 bases; bases with no gene match: 6. The chain's CDR3 is CASSGHASGGGTDTQYF. The CDR3 DNA reads TGTGCCAGCAGTGGTCACGCTAGCGGGGGGGGCACAGATACGCAGTATTTT.

V gene TRBV30 combines with J gene TRBJ2-7, with TRBD1 as a possible D gene (7 bases). V was cut by 0 bases and J by 8 bases, with 17 bases left in between. The CDR3 is 14 amino acids. The germline V gene has CDR1 GTSNPN and CDR2 SVGIG (reference sequence). The CDR3 region has the DNA TGTGCCTGGAGTGTTAAGGCAGGGGGACTCCAGCAGTACTTC. Its protein is CAWSVKAGGLQQYF. Looking up the rest from reference TRBV30 and TRBJ2-7 gives the full variable domain: SQTIHQWPATLVQPVGSPLSLECTVEGTSNPNLYWYRQAAGRGLQLLFYSVGIGQISSEVPQNLSASRPQDRQFILSSKKLLLSDSGFYLCAWSVKAGGLQQYFGPGTRLTVT.

This chain links TRBV7-2 with TRBJ2-7, with 10 nucleotides matching TRBD2. V shed 6 bases, J shed 4 bases, and the junction held 6 bases outside the gene matches. Germline CDR1 SGHTA, CDR2 FQGNSA. The CDR3 is 14 residues long. This CDR3 reads CASRESGGAYEQYF. The CDR3 DNA follows: TGTGCCAGCAGAGAAAGCGGGGGGGCATACGAGCAGTACTTC.

The V gene is TRBV5-8, the J gene TRBJ1-3; possible D gene TRBD1, 6 bases. The CDR3 is 15 residues long. V was clipped by 5 bases and J by 1 base, with 13 bases between them. The germline gives CDR1 SGHTS, CDR2 YDEGEE. The CDR3 DNA sequence: TGTGCCAGCAGGAGACCAGGGGAGTCTGGAAACACCATATATTTT. It is translated as CASRRPGESGNTIYF. The full variable domain, completed using reference TRBV5-8 and TRBJ1-3, is EAGVTQSPTHLIKTRGQQATLRCSPISGHTSVYWYQQALGLGLQFLLWYDEGEERNRGNFPPRFSGRQFPNYSSELNVNALELEDSALYLCASRRPGESGNTIYFGEGSWLTVV.

There are many counts of this clone. This chain connects TRBV27 to TRBJ1-4; 7 nucleotides align to TRBD1. V lost 6 bases to trimming and J lost 4 bases; unmatched junction nucleotides: 8. In germline, CDR1 is MNHEY, CDR2 SMNVEV (reference sequence). This CDR3 has 15 amino acids. The CDR3 reads CASSLGTARNEKLFF. As DNA, the CDR3 is TGTGCCAGCAGCCTGGGGACAGCACGTAATGAAAAACTGTTTTTT. Supplemented by reference TRBV27 and TRBJ1-4, the full variable domain reads EAQVTQNPRYLITVTGKKLTVTCSQNMNHEYMSWYRQDPGLGLRQIYYSMNVEVTDKGDVPEGYKVSRKEKRNFPLILESPSPNQTSLYFCASSLGTARNEKLFFGSGTQLSVL.

The CDR3: CASSLPGSLAKNIQYF. The CDR3, as DNA: TGTGCCAGCAGTTTACCTGGTAGCCTAGCCAAAAACATTCAGTACTTC. The chain combines TRBV28 with TRBJ2-4; D is unresolved. Germline V gives CDR1 MDHEN, CDR2 SYDVKM. Trimming cost V 2 bases and J 0 bases, with 11 bases left between them. The CDR3 has 16 residues. The full variable domain, in which reference TRBV28 and TRBJ2-4 provide the parts outside the CDR3, is DVKVTQSSRYLVKRTGEKVFLECVQDMDHENMFWYRQDPGLGLRLIYFSYDVKMKEKGDIPEGYSVSREKKERFSLILESASTNQTSMYLCASSLPGSLAKNIQYFGAGTRLSVL.

V is TRBV11-2 and J is TRBJ1-1; D uncertain. The germline CDR1 and CDR2 sequences are SGHAT and FQNNGV. V was trimmed by 3 bases and J by 2 bases, leaving 7 bases between them. CDR3 length: 13 residues. CDR3 residues: CASSFQLNTEAFF. The CDR3 nucleotides are TGTGCCAGCAGCTTCCAGTTAAACACTGAAGCTTTCTTT.

This clone was found a few times. The V gene is TRBV5-6, the J gene TRBJ2-7, with D perhaps matching TRBD2 (7 bases). This CDR3 comprises 12 residues. Germline V gives CDR1 SGHDT, CDR2 YYEEEE. V lost 4 bases to trimming and J lost 6 bases, with 11 bases between them. CDR3 sequence: CASSRGAGEQYF. The CDR3 DNA reads as TGTGCCAGCAGCCGGGGGGCGGGCGAGCAGTACTTC.

Only one count was recorded for this clone. The rearrangement joins TRBV18 to TRBJ1-5; D remains unclear. V gave up 3 bases and J gave up 7 bases, with 13 bases separating them. The CDR3 is made up of 14 amino acids. Germline V gives CDR1 KGHSH, CDR2 LQKENI. CDR3 protein: CASSPSRTGQPQHF. In DNA form, the CDR3 reads TGTGCCAGCTCACCTTCGAGGACGGGGCAGCCCCAGCATTTT.

The J gene is TRBJ1-1, the V gene TRBV5-6; D not resolved. CDR1 is SGHDT, CDR2 YYEEEE, per germline. Trimming took off 1 base at V and 1 base at J, with 8 bases between the two ends. The CDR3 consists of 14 residues. The CDR3 reads CASSLTRRNTEAFF. In nucleotides, the CDR3 is TGTGCCAGCAGCTTGACCCGGAGGAACACTGAAGCTTTCTTT.

This chain connects TRBV7-8 to TRBJ1-4, with 9 bases matching TRBD1. Germline CDR1 SGHVS, CDR2 FQNEAQ. V shed 5 bases and J 3 bases; nucleotides not matched to a gene: 4. The CDR3 has 15 amino acids. The CDR3 loop is CASSVQGASNEKLFF. CDR3 DNA sequence: TGTGCCAGCAGCGTACAGGGGGCGTCTAATGAAAAACTGTTTTTT.

The CDR3: CASTVGQGPNQPQHF. CDR3 in DNA: TGTGCCAGCACCGTAGGACAGGGACCGAATCAGCCCCAGCATTTT. V and J are TRBV2 and TRBJ1-5, with 8 bases lining up with TRBD1. CDR1 is SNHLY, CDR2 FYNNEI, per germline. The ends lost 7 bases at V and 4 bases at J; junction bases unmatched: 9. CDR3 length: 15 amino acids. Full variable domain (outside the CDR3, taken from reference TRBV2 and TRBJ1-5): EPEVTQTPSHQVTQMGQEVILRCVPISNHLYFYWYRQILGQKVEFLVSFYNNEISEKSEIFDDQFSVERPDGSNFTLKIRSTKLEDSAMYFCASTVGQGPNQPQHFGDGTRLSIL.

This chain uses TRBV5-4 with TRBJ1-1, with 7 bases matching TRBD1. Germline V gene data show CDR1 as SGHNT and CDR2 as YYREEE (reference sequence). The CDR3 has 12 residues. V was clipped by 4 bases and J by 8 bases; unmatched bases: 5. CDR3 region: CASSVIQGEAFF. The CDR3 coding sequence is TGTGCCAGCAGCGTAATACAGGGGGAAGCTTTCTTT.

This chain links TRBV11-1 with TRBJ1-1; TRBD1 is a possible D gene (5 bases). Trimming took off 5 bases at V and 0 bases at J, with 10 bases between the two ends. There are 14 residues in the CDR3. Germline CDR1 and CDR2: SGHAT and FQDESV (reference sequence). CDR3 loop: CASSAQVLNTEAFF. The CDR3 coding sequence is TGTGCCAGCAGCGCACAGGTCTTGAACACTGAAGCTTTCTTT.

In its sample, this clone was seen once. V and J are TRBV10-2 and TRBJ2-7; D ambiguous. Germline V gene sequence: CDR1 WSHSY, CDR2 SAAADI. V lost 1 base and J 2 bases, leaving 9 bases between the germline ends. This CDR3 spans 14 amino acids. CDR3 amino acids: CASSEFLLTYEQYF. The DNA of the CDR3 is TGCGCCAGCAGTGAGTTTCTCCTTACCTACGAGCAGTACTTC.

V is TRBV5-1 and J is TRBJ2-3; D might be TRBD1 (6 bases). The germline V gene has CDR1 SGHRS and CDR2 YFSETQ. The CDR3 spans 14 residues. Between the trimmed V and J ends, which lost 4 bases and 2 bases, there was a span of 11 bases. The CDR3 is CASSEWDTTDTQYF. Here the CDR3 DNA reads TGCGCCAGCAGCGAGTGGGACACCACAGATACGCAGTATTTT.

This chain links TRBV18 with TRBJ1-6, with TRBD1 identical over 8 bases. The CDR3 contains 17 residues. From germline, CDR1 is KGHSH and CDR2 LQKENI. The J segment lost 7 bases and the V segment lost 3 bases, leaving 11 bases of the junction unmatched. The CDR3 DNA follows: TGTGCCAGCTCACCCGCCGGGACAGGCTCTACGAATTCACCCCTCCACTTT. This sequence encodes CASSPAGTGSTNSPLHF.

The chain recombines TRBV28 with TRBJ1-4; the D gene is possibly TRBD1 (5 bases). Germline V gene sequence: CDR1 MDHEN, CDR2 SYDVKM. The CDR3 totals 16 residues. V was trimmed by 4 bases and J by 5 bases, leaving 17 bases between them. The CDR3 loop reads CASSSNWGSRNEKLFF. The CDR3 region has the DNA TGTGCCAGCAGTTCGAATTGGGGCAGTAGGAATGAAAAACTGTTTTTT.